This entry lists 21 T cell receptor beta chains sequenced from one sample in a study of T-cell reconstitution after alpha-beta-depleted transplantation in children. Unique molecular identifiers featured in how the TCRbeta library was prepared. TCRdb analysed the PCR reads with MiXCR anew, one entry per CDR3 protein. The sample lists 900,000 or so distinct CDR3 sequences; roughly 15% were seen once. The sample consisted of PBMCs, mostly from graft donor cells, taken 360 days after TCRalphabeta/CD19-depleted stem cell transplant. All receptors derive from a male patient aged 10-17 years who had a stem cell transplant for acute lymphoblastic leukemia, so the T cells may come from the graft donor.

This clonotype was seen many times. V and J are TRBV7-9 and TRBJ2-3; 10 nucleotides line up with TRBD2. CDR1 SEHNR and CDR2 FQNEAQ come from the germline V gene (reference sequence). The ends lost 5 bases at V and 3 bases at J; junction bases unmatched: 11. The CDR3 runs to 17 residues. CDR3 region: CASSRNRGLARTDTQYF. The CDR3 coding sequence is TGTGCCAGCAGCCGAAACAGGGGACTAGCGAGAACAGATACGCAGTATTTT.

DNA for the CDR3: TGCAGTGCTAGTAGCGGGAGATCCCCCTACAATGAGCAGTTCTTC. Encoded protein: CSASSGRSPYNEQFF. V is TRBV20-1 and J is TRBJ2-1; 9 bases are a match to TRBD2. The CDR3 runs to 15 residues. Germline CDR1 DFQATT, CDR2 SNEGSKA (reference sequence). The V gene end was trimmed by 3 bases and the J gene end by 2 bases; junction bases not matched to a gene: 5.

This clonotype was observed many times. The chain uses TRBV12-3 or TRBV12-4 and TRBJ2-1; D unresolved. This CDR3 has 15 amino acids. The V end was cut by 6 bases, the J end by 6 bases, with 18 bases between. CDR3 residues: CASSFYGSAGNEQFF. In nucleotides, the CDR3 is TGTGCCAGCAGCTTCTATGGGTCGGCAGGCAATGAGCAGTTCTTC.

This clonotype showed up just a few times. The rearrangement joins TRBV27 to TRBJ2-7, with 7 bases matching TRBD2. This CDR3 is 15 amino acids long. Trimming at V came to 9 bases and at J to 6 bases, leaving 17 bases not matched to a gene. Germline CDR1 is MNHEY and CDR2 is SMNVEV (reference sequence). CDR3 bases: TGTGCCAGAGACAGCTTGCGGGAGCCTCCAAGCGAGCAGTACTTC. It translates to CARDSLREPPSEQYF.

This clonotype was seen ten or more times. The gene calls are TRBV5-1 and TRBJ2-7; 7 nucleotides agree with TRBD1. Germline V CDR1 and CDR2: SGHRS, YFSETQ. The V segment lost 2 bases and the J segment 1 base; nucleotides outside the gene matches: 6. The CDR3 length is 15 residues. CDR3 sequence reads: CASSFLGGSSYEQYF. The CDR3 DNA sequence: TGCGCCAGCAGCTTCTTAGGGGGCTCATCCTACGAGCAGTACTTC.

This clonotype has more than one count but fewer than ten. The CDR3 protein is CATQKPGNTEAFF. For the CDR3, the DNA is TGCGCCACCCAAAAACCAGGAAACACTGAAGCTTTCTTT. The J gene is TRBJ1-1, the V gene TRBV5-1, with D unclear. V shed 9 bases and J shed 2 bases, with 14 bases lying between them. The CDR3 is made up of 13 amino acids. Per germline, CDR1 SGHRS and CDR2 YFSETQ.

This clonotype appeared many times. The chain carries TRBV12-3 or TRBV12-4 and TRBJ2-7, with D perhaps matching TRBD2 (6 bases). The CDR3 is 14 amino acids. The germline V and J ends were trimmed by 7 bases and 4 bases, with 17 bases remaining between them. Here the CDR3 DNA reads TGTGCCAGCAAACTAGCTCCGCTTTATTACGAGCAGTACTTC. Translated, it gives CASKLAPLYYEQYF.

This chain connects TRBV5-1 to TRBJ1-3; D is ambiguous. Between the trimmed V and J ends, which lost 0 bases and 4 bases, there was a span of 8 bases. The CDR3 runs 14 residues. Per the germline V gene, CDR1 is SGHRS and CDR2 is YFSETQ. Here the CDR3 DNA reads TGCGCCAGCAGCTTGGTCCTCAGCGGAAACACCATATATTTT. It encodes CASSLVLSGNTIYF.

This clonotype was counted only a few times. The genes are TRBV11-2 and TRBJ2-3; the match to TRBD1 covers 8 bases. V trimming: 4 bases; J trimming: 3 bases; junction bases outside the gene matches: 6. The CDR3 runs 15 residues. Germline assignment: CDR1 SGHAT and CDR2 FQNNGV. The CDR3 DNA reads as TGTGCCAGCAGCTCGACCGGGACAGGAACAGATACGCAGTATTTT. Protein: CASSSTGTGTDTQYF. Combining the CDR3 with reference TRBV11-2 and TRBJ2-3 gives the whole variable domain EAGVAQSPRYKIIEKRQSVAFWCNPISGHATLYWYQQILGQGPKLLIQFQNNGVVDDSQLPKDRFSAERLKGVDSTLKIQPAKLEDSAVYLCASSSTGTGTDTQYFGPGTRLTVL.

This chain links TRBV7-9 with TRBJ2-1; TRBD2 matches 11 bases. CDR3 length equals 15 residues. The V and J ends lost 4 bases and 7 bases, in that order; junction bases with no gene match: 6. Germline loops: CDR1 SEHNR, CDR2 FQNEAQ (reference sequence). CDR3 DNA sequence: TGTGCCAGCAGCTGGCTAGCGGGAGGTAGAAATGAGCAGTTCTTC. This sequence encodes CASSWLAGGRNEQFF.

This chain links TRBV20-1 with TRBJ2-7, with 7 bases lining up with TRBD2. The CDR3 runs to 14 residues. The V gene's germline CDR1 is DFQATT and CDR2 SNEGSKA (reference sequence). Trimming at V came to 0 bases and at J to 3 bases, leaving 5 bases not matched to a gene. CDR3 nucleotide sequence: TGCAGTGCTAGAGACCTACGCGGGAGCTACGAGCAGTACTTC. Translation gives CSARDLRGSYEQYF.

J is TRBJ1-5 and V is TRBV19; 7 bases map to TRBD1. J was trimmed by 6 bases and V by 5 bases; bases with no gene match: 4. CDR1 and CDR2 from the germline V gene are LNHDA and SQIVND (reference sequence). CDR3 size: 13 residues. The CDR3 reads CASSPTGVQPQHF. As DNA, the CDR3 is TGTGCCAGTAGTCCTACAGGGGTTCAGCCCCAGCATTTT.

CDR3 loop: CASSAYRDFSYEQYF. DNA of the CDR3: TGTGCCAGCAGCGCCTACCGGGACTTTTCCTACGAGCAGTACTTC. This rearrangement joins TRBV7-6 to TRBJ2-7; possible D gene TRBD2, 6 bases. V was cut by 5 bases and J by 1 base, with 15 bases left in between. CDR1 is SGHVS, CDR2 FNYEAQ, per germline. The CDR3 sequence is 15 residues long.

The chain combines TRBV5-1 with TRBJ2-6; possibly TRBD2 for D (5 bases). The germline CDR1 and CDR2 sequences are SGHRS and YFSETQ. This CDR3 has 18 amino acids. V lost 0 bases and J 0 bases, leaving 13 bases between the germline ends. The CDR3 sequence is CASSLGGSAYSGANVLTF. The CDR3 region has the DNA TGCGCCAGCAGCTTGGGTGGTAGCGCTTACTCTGGGGCCAACGTCCTGACTTTC.

V and J are TRBV23-1 and TRBJ2-7, with D perhaps TRBD2 (6 bases). TRBV23-1 is placed among ORFs of uncertain function. Between the trimmed V and J ends, which lost 4 bases and 0 bases, there was a span of 25 bases. The CDR3 length is 19 residues. CDR3 nucleotides: TGCGCCAGCAGTCCAACCTGCTATCCGGGACTGAGTTCCTCCTACGAGCAGTACTTC. Its protein product is CASSPTCYPGLSSSYEQYF.

V and J are TRBV18 and TRBJ1-1, with D uncertain. CDR3 size: 10 residues. Trimming took 6 bases from V and 5 from J, leaving 4 bases between them. Looked up from germline, CDR1 is KGHSH and CDR2 is LQKENI. The CDR3: CASSATEAFF. CDR3 nucleotides: TGTGCCAGCTCTGCGACTGAAGCTTTCTTT. Drawing the rest from reference TRBV18 and TRBJ1-1, the complete variable domain is NAGVMQNPRHLVRRRGQEARLRCSPMKGHSHVYWYRQLPEEGLKFMVYLQKENIIDESGMPKERFSAEFPKEGPSILRIQQVVRGDSAAYFCASSATEAFFGQGTRLTVV.

This clonotype has a handful of counts. V usage is TRBV12-3 or TRBV12-4 and J usage is TRBJ2-5; 14 nucleotides align to TRBD2. The CDR3 has 19 residues. Trimming removed 4 bases from V and 2 bases from J; junction bases left unmatched: 12. The CDR3 DNA reads TGTGCCAGCAGTTCGACCGGGACTAGCGGGAGCGCCGTACAAGAGACCCAGTACTTC. Amino acids: CASSSTGTSGSAVQETQYF.

This chain joins TRBV6-5 and TRBJ2-7, with unresolved D. The CDR3 consists of 15 residues. V was cut by 2 bases and J by 3 bases, with 14 bases left in between. Germline V CDR1 and CDR2: MNHEY, SVGAGI. The CDR3 region has the DNA TGTGCCAGCAGTTACGCCGGGCCAAGGGTCTACGAGCAGTACTTC. It codes for CASSYAGPRVYEQYF.

Only a few counts were recorded for this clonotype. The chain recombines TRBV12-5 with TRBJ2-2; TRBD1 matches 9 bases. Germline lookup yields CDR1 LGHNT and CDR2 FRNRAP. The CDR3 runs to 16 residues. V gave up 3 bases and J gave up 6 bases; unmatched junction bases: 8. DNA of the CDR3: TGTGCTAGTGGTTTCGGCGGGACAGGGTTCTCCGGGGAGCTGTTTTTT. Translating gives CASGFGGTGFSGELFF.

Written as DNA, the CDR3 is TGCGCCAGCAGAGGGAGAACCTCCTATGGCTACACCTTC. Translation: CASRGRTSYGYTF. The chain uses TRBV5-1 and TRBJ1-2; D unresolved. The germline V and J ends were trimmed by 5 bases and 4 bases, with 12 bases remaining between them. The CDR3 covers 13 residues. Germline CDR1 and CDR2: SGHRS and YFSETQ.

V usage is TRBV6-4 and J usage is TRBJ2-7; 12 bases are shared with TRBD2. V lost 6 bases to trimming and J lost 2 bases; unmatched junction nucleotides: 5. There are 15 residues in the CDR3. The germline gives CDR1 MRHNA, CDR2 SNTAGT. CDR3 sequence: CASSEGLAGTYEQYF. For the CDR3, the DNA is TGTGCCAGCAGCGAAGGACTAGCGGGAACCTACGAGCAGTACTTC.